One sample yielded the 2 T cell receptor beta chains listed below, sequenced in a study of technical replicates of blood from a few donors. The repertoire was sequenced with immunoSEQ multiplex PCR; TCRdb's copy has only in-frame clones and lacks some. The sample holds around 68,000 clones, about 97% seen once. Material for sequencing was T cells isolated from PBMCs. The receptors come from a human donor in good health.

The J gene is TRBJ2-1, the V gene TRBV11-3; 7 bases line up with TRBD1. Per the germline V gene, CDR1 is SGHNT and CDR2 is YENEEA. V shed 0 bases, J shed 0 bases, and the junction held 5 bases outside the gene matches. This CDR3 has 17 residues. CDR3 nucleotides: TGTGCCAGCAGCTTAGATTTATACAGGGGCTCCTACAATGAGCAGTTCTTC. It translates to CASSLDLYRGSYNEQFF.

The chain uses TRBV7-9 and TRBJ2-7, with D unclear. Germline-derived CDR1 and CDR2 are SEHNR and FQNEAQ (reference sequence). The germline V and J ends were trimmed by 5 bases and 2 bases, with 7 bases remaining between them. There are 12 residues in the CDR3. CDR3 nucleotide sequence: TGTGCCAGCAGCCAAAATCCCTACGAGCAGTACTTC. Protein sequence: CASSQNPYEQYF.